The present entry profiles one T cell receptor beta chain with its context. Its cognate antigen is unknown. The CDR3 totals 16 residues. The germline V gene encodes CDR1 SGHTA and CDR2 FQGTGA. J lost 2 bases, V lost 5 bases, and 8 bases had no gene match. Reverse transcription of all isolated RNA meant that expressed TCRB transcripts were sequenced. The method was immunoSEQ multiplex PCR; TCRdb's version includes in-frame clones alone and lacks a portion of them. The sample holds some 280,000 clones, 14% seen once. The sample belongs to a study of beta chain features in type 1 diabetes. Study-level results: All four CD4+ subsets of Type 1 diabetes patients contained TCRB CDR3s that were moderately but significantly shorter.

The sequenced material came from naive CD4+ T cells from blood. This clonotype was obtained from a man between 25 and 39 years old with type 1 diabetes. This chain uses TRBV7-3 with TRBJ2-2, with 7 nucleotides matching TRBD1. The CDR3 loop is CASSRRGQINTGELFF. The CDR3 nucleotides are TGTGCCAGCAGCCGACGGGGACAGATTAACACCGGGGAGCTGTTTTTT.